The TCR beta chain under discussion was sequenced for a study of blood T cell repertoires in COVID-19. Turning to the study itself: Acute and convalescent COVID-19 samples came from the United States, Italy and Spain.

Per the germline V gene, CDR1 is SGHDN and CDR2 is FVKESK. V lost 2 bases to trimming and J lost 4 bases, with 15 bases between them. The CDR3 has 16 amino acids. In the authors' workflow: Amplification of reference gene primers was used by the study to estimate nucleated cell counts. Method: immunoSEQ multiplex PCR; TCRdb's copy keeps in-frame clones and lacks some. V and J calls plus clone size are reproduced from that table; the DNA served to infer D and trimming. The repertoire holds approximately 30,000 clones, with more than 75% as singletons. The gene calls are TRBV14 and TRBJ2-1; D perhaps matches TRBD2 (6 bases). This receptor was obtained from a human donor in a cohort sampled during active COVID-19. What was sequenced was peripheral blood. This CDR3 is CASSQRGLLIYNEQFF. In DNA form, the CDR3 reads TGTGCCAGCAGCCAAAGGGGACTCTTAATATACAATGAGCAGTTCTTC. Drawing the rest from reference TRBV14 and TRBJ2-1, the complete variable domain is EAGVTQFPSHSVIEKGQTVTLRCDPISGHDNLYWYRRVMGKEIKFLLHFVKESKQDESGMPNNRFLAERTGGTYSTLKVQPAELEDSGVYFCASSQRGLLIYNEQFFGPGTRLTVL.